This is a list of T cell receptor beta chains from one sample in a study of Ad26.COV2.S vaccination and SARS-CoV-2 variants. Clones were read by immunoSEQ multiplex PCR, and TCRdb kept only the in-frame ones, dropping some. There are hundreds of thousands of clones in the sample; roughly nine tenths occur only once, and roughly 1.5% lies in the top ten. The sequenced sample was peripheral blood, obtained in a trial of Ad26.COV2.S vaccine versus placebo. The origin of the receptors is a person aged 18-60 years who received the Ad26.COV2.S COVID-19 vaccine or a placebo. Both conserved end residues are part of each CDR3. Each record gives: J gene, CDR3 length, D gene, clone size, V gene, CDR3 DNA, CDR3 protein. A D gene is named only where the DNA matches it firmly. Not all rows give a size; the values are once, few, many and, for expanded clones, a class.

TRBJ2-4	15	TRBD1	NA	TRBV2	TGTGCCAGCAGTATTCCGGGACAGGGGTCAGGCATTCAGTACTTC	CASSIPGQGSGIQYF
TRBJ2-7	15	TRBD2	few	TRBV5-1	TGCGCCAGCAGCTTTGGGACTAGCGGGGGGTACGAGCAGTACTTC	CASSFGTSGGYEQYF
TRBJ1-1	14	NA	NA	TRBV2	TGTGCCAGCAGTGAAGGGATACGGAACACTGAAGCTTTCTTT	CASSEGIRNTEAFF
TRBJ2-2	16	TRBD2	NA	TRBV7-9	TGTGCCAGCAGCTCTCCGGGGGGGCCGGGGACCGGGGAGCTGTTTTTT	CASSSPGGPGTGELFF
TRBJ2-5	13	NA	NA	TRBV13	TGTGCCAGCACCCTCGGTGGCCAAGAGACCCAGTACTTC	CASTLGGQETQYF
TRBJ2-2	17	TRBD2	NA	TRBV14	TGTGCCAGCAGCCAAGAGGCTAGCGGGTGGAACACCGGGGAGCTGTTTTTT	CASSQEASGWNTGELFF
TRBJ1-2	15	NA	NA	TRBV7-9	TGTGCCAGCAGCTTGGACACGGTATTAGTGGGCGGCTACACCTTC	CASSLDTVLVGGYTF
TRBJ1-4	14	NA	NA	TRBV9	TGTGCCAGCAGCGTAGCTCCCGGGAAAGAAAAACTGTTTTTT	CASSVAPGKEKLFF
TRBJ2-7	12	NA	NA	TRBV6-5	TGTGCCAGCAGTTACTCGAGGTATGAGCAGTACTTC	CASSYSRYEQYF
TRBJ1-6	12	NA	NA	TRBV4-3	TGCGCCAGCAGCCAAGGGAATTCACCCCTCCACTTT	CASSQGNSPLHF
TRBJ1-6	11	NA	NA	TRBV14	TGTGCCAGCAGCCAAGGTACACCCCTCCACTTT	CASSQGTPLHF
TRBJ2-7	15	NA	NA	TRBV19	TGTGCCAGTAGGCGCCAATCAGGGGAAAGATACGAGCAGTACTTC	CASRRQSGERYEQYF
TRBJ2-7	11	NA	NA	TRBV27	TGTGCCAGCAGTTTGTTCGGCAGGCAGTACTTC	CASSLFGRQYF
TRBJ2-7	15	NA	NA	TRBV3-1/TRBV3-2	TGTGCCAGCAGCCAAGGTAGGGGACTTTCGGGCGAGCAGTACTTC	CASSQGRGLSGEQYF
TRBJ2-7	14	NA	NA	TRBV9	TGTGCCAGCAGCGTAGGCCCGGACCCCTACGAGCAGTACTTC	CASSVGPDPYEQYF
TRBJ2-7	14	NA	NA	TRBV6-5	TGTGCCAGCAGTTACGGCAGATCCTCCTACGAGCAGTACTTC	CASSYGRSSYEQYF
TRBJ2-1	15	TRBD2	NA	TRBV6-6	TGTGCCAGCAGTTATTCCGGACTAGCAAACAATGAGCAGTTCTTC	CASSYSGLANNEQFF
TRBJ1-4	14	NA	NA	TRBV7-6	TGTGCCAGCAGACGGGCCGCCTGGGTTGAGAAACTGTTTTTT	CASRRAAWVEKLFF
TRBJ2-7	14	NA	few	TRBV7-3	TGTGCCAGCAGCTTAAAGGCGGGACCCTACGAGCAGTACTTC	CASSLKAGPYEQYF
TRBJ1-5	15	TRBD1	few	TRBV19	TGTGCCAGTAGTATCCTGGACAGGGGGCGTCAGCCCCAGCATTTT	CASSILDRGRQPQHF
TRBJ1-1	14	NA	once	TRBV5-1	TGCGCCAGCAGCTTCGCGCTTATGAACACTGAAGCTTTCTTT	CASSFALMNTEAFF
TRBJ2-3	13	NA	NA	TRBV5-4	TGTGCCAGCAGCTTGGCGGGGGCAGATACGCAGTATTTT	CASSLAGADTQYF
TRBJ2-3	16	TRBD2	once	TRBV15	TGTGCCACCAGCAAGACTAGCGGGGGGGACACAGATACGCAGTATTTT	CATSKTSGGDTDTQYF
TRBJ2-1	15	TRBD2	NA	TRBV9	TGTGCCAGCCTCCCGACTAGCGGGGCCTACAATGAGCAGTTCTTC	CASLPTSGAYNEQFF
TRBJ2-1	16	TRBD2	NA	TRBV24-1	TGTGCCACCAGTGATAGTAGCGGGAGCACCTACAATGAGCAGTTCTTC	CATSDSSGSTYNEQFF
TRBJ1-2	14	NA	NA	TRBV7-2	TGTGCCAGCAGCTTCGAGGACCCCCCGAGGAGCTACACCTTC	CASSFEDPPRSYTF
TRBJ2-5	11	NA	NA	TRBV2	TGTGCCAGCAGTGACGAAGAGACCCAGTACTTC	CASSDEETQYF
TRBJ2-4	16	NA	NA	TRBV19	TGTGCCAGTATGGACAGTACTCCATTAGCCAAAAACATTCAGTACTTC	CASMDSTPLAKNIQYF
TRBJ2-3	16	TRBD1	NA	TRBV19	TGTGCCAGTAGTATGGCGACAGGGCTGATCACAGATACGCAGTATTTT	CASSMATGLITDTQYF
TRBJ1-2	13	TRBD1	NA	TRBV2	TGTGCCAGCAGGATGACAGGGGTAAATGGCTACACCTTC	CASRMTGVNGYTF
TRBJ1-2	13	NA	NA	TRBV7-9	TGTGCCAGCAGTTTCGACAGCGGATATGGCTACACCTTC	CASSFDSGYGYTF
TRBJ2-2	16	NA	NA	TRBV5-6	TGTGCCAGCATCAAATACGGACAGACGAACACCGGGGAGCTGTTTTTT	CASIKYGQTNTGELFF
TRBJ2-3	15	NA	once	TRBV2	TGTGCCAGCAGTTGGCTCGGGGGGCACACAGATACGCAGTATTTT	CASSWLGGHTDTQYF
TRBJ2-4	16	NA	NA	TRBV27	TGTGCCAGCAGTCCCCTGACGCTCTTATCCAAAAACATTCAGTACTTC	CASSPLTLLSKNIQYF
TRBJ1-5	16	NA	NA	TRBV27	TGTGCCAGCAGTCCCTGGGGGGGAACGAGCAATCAGCCCCAGCATTTT	CASSPWGGTSNQPQHF